This passage covers 19 T cell receptor beta chains from one sample sequenced in a study of early T cells in non-severe SARS-CoV-2 infection. TCRdb reprocessed the 5' RACE reads via MiXCR and lists one record per CDR3 protein. This sample has about 92,000 distinct CDR3 sequences, with approximately 15% found just once. Sequencing was carried out using whole blood. The receptors originated from an adult who was a healthcare worker with PCR-confirmed SARS-CoV-2 infection or an uninfected control (not recorded which).

The J gene is TRBJ2-7, the V gene TRBV19, with 9 bases lining up with TRBD2. CDR1 is LNHDA and CDR2 is SQIVND in the germline V gene (reference sequence). The ends lost 5 bases at V and 3 bases at J; junction bases unmatched: 5. The CDR3 runs to 14 residues. The CDR3, as DNA: TGTGCCAGTAGTGCCAGCGGGAGGAACTACGAGCAGTACTTC. It is translated as CASSASGRNYEQYF.

The chain uses TRBV10-3 and TRBJ2-1, with 8 positions matching TRBD2. V was clipped by 8 bases and J by 9 bases; unmatched bases: 9. Germline loops: CDR1 ENHRY, CDR2 SYGVKD. This CDR3 is 13 amino acids long. The CDR3 DNA reads TGTGCCATCGAACCAGCGGGAGTCGGTGAGCAGTTCTTC. Translated: CAIEPAGVGEQFF.

The chain joins TRBV28 to TRBJ2-5, with D possibly matching TRBD1 (6 bases). Germline loops: CDR1 MDHEN, CDR2 SYDVKM. The CDR3 consists of 14 residues. Trimming removed 0 bases from V and 4 bases from J, with 9 bases in between. DNA for the CDR3: TGTGCCAGCAGTTTATGGCTAGGGGGAGAGACCCAGTACTTC. Protein: CASSLWLGGETQYF.

This clonotype has more than one count but fewer than ten. The CDR3, as DNA: TGTGCCAGCAGCACACCGACCTATGGCTACACCTTC. This sequence encodes CASSTPTYGYTF. The chain couples TRBV12-3 or TRBV12-4 to TRBJ1-2, with D uncertain. CDR3 length: 12 amino acids. V lost 6 bases and J 4 bases, leaving 9 bases between the germline ends.

This clonotype was counted between two and nine times. The chain combines TRBV2 with TRBJ2-2; no definite D call. The CDR3 is 12 amino acids. Germline V gene sequence: CDR1 SNHLY, CDR2 FYNNEI. V lost 11 bases and J lost 3, with 10 bases in between. The CDR3 coding sequence is TGTGCCTCAAACCCATACACCGGGGAGCTGTTTTTT. It specifies CASNPYTGELFF.

This clonotype was detected a few times. The chain links TRBV6-1 to TRBJ2-2; 7 nucleotides agree with TRBD1. Unmatched junction bases numbered 10, after V lost 5 bases and J lost 4 bases. Germline loops: CDR1 MNHNS, CDR2 SASEGT. The CDR3 runs 16 residues. CDR3 nucleotides: TGTGCCAGCAGTACCCCGGAGACAGGGCGCACCGGGGAGCTGTTTTTT. This gives the protein CASSTPETGRTGELFF.

The sample holds many counts of this clonotype. The chain employs TRBV12-3 or TRBV12-4 and TRBJ1-6; perhaps TRBD1 as D (5 bases). The CDR3 length is 14 residues. With 2 bases removed from V and 9 bases from J, the gap between germline ends came to 11 bases. The CDR3 is CASSLRQGGSPLHF. CDR3 sequence (DNA): TGTGCCAGCAGTTTACGGCAGGGCGGTTCACCCCTCCACTTT.

This clonotype has a single count. V is TRBV30 and J is TRBJ1-1; maybe TRBD1 (5 bases). The germline V gene has CDR1 GTSNPN and CDR2 SVGIG (reference sequence). This CDR3 has 15 amino acids. The ends were cut back, 1 base at V and 4 bases at J, with 16 bases in the middle. CDR3 sequence (DNA): TGTGCCTGGAGTGCCAGGGCCGGGGGGGGCACTGAAGCTTTCTTT. Protein product: CAWSARAGGGTEAFF.

The chain links TRBV7-6 to TRBJ1-1, with D maybe TRBD1 (6 bases). Per the germline V gene, CDR1 is SGHVS and CDR2 is FNYEAQ. The CDR3 loop spans 16 amino acids. Trimming stripped 5 bases from V and 0 bases from J, with 16 bases between. Written as DNA, the CDR3 is TGTGCCAGCAGCGGGTCGGACAGCGCCATGAACACTGAAGCTTTCTTT. It encodes CASSGSDSAMNTEAFF.

J is TRBJ2-3 and V is TRBV15; 7 nucleotides align to TRBD1. V lost 0 bases, J lost 4 bases, and 4 bases stayed unmatched. Germline V CDR1 and CDR2: LNHNV, YYDKDF (reference sequence). This CDR3 is 15 amino acids long. CDR3 region: CATSRDRGPADTQYF. As DNA, the CDR3 is TGTGCCACCAGCAGAGATAGGGGGCCGGCAGATACGCAGTATTTT. Combining the CDR3 with reference TRBV15 and TRBJ2-3 gives the whole variable domain DAMVIQNPRYQVTQFGKPVTLSCSQTLNHNVMYWYQQKSSQAPKLLFHYYDKDFNNEADTPDNFQSRRPNTSFCFLDIRSPGLGDTAMYLCATSRDRGPADTQYFGPGTRLTVL.

This clonotype occurred a few times. The rearrangement uses TRBV28 and TRBJ1-2, with TRBD1 matching 9 bases. V trimming: 7 bases; J trimming: 8 bases; junction bases outside the gene matches: 8. This CDR3 region has 13 residues. Germline V gene data show CDR1 as MDHEN and CDR2 as SYDVKM. The DNA for the CDR3 is TGTGCCAGCAACTTACAGGGGGCGCGAGGCTACACCTTC. Its protein product is CASNLQGARGYTF.

DNA of the CDR3: TGTGCCTGGACTAGCGGGAGCGCAGATACGCAGTATTTT. This sequence encodes CAWTSGSADTQYF. The chain links TRBV30 to TRBJ2-3, with TRBD2 identical over 10 bases. Germline lookup yields CDR1 GTSNPN and CDR2 SVGIG (reference sequence). V gave up 4 bases and J gave up 4 bases; unmatched junction bases: 2. There are 13 residues in the CDR3.

A few counts support this clonotype. The gene calls are TRBV29-1 and TRBJ2-4; D not certain. The length of the CDR3 is 12 residues. V was pared by 6 bases and J by 9 bases, with 15 bases between. The V gene's germline CDR1 is SQVTM and CDR2 ANQGSEA. The CDR3 is CSVEAETRIQYF. CDR3 bases: TGCAGCGTAGAGGCGGAGACACGCATTCAGTACTTC. Full variable domain (missing parts from reference TRBV29-1 and TRBJ2-4): SAVISQKPSRDICQRGTSLTIQCQVDSQVTMMFWYRQQPGQSLTLIATANQGSEATYESGFVIDKFPISRPNLTFSTLTVSNMSPEDSSIYLCSVEAETRIQYFGAGTRLSVL.

V usage is TRBV5-4 and J usage is TRBJ1-1; D is possibly TRBD1 (6 bases). Germline V gene sequence: CDR1 SGHNT, CDR2 YYREEE (reference sequence). With 4 bases removed from V and 5 bases from J, the gap between germline ends came to 15 bases. CDR3 size: 14 residues. This CDR3 is CASSPDRSVTEAFF. CDR3 bases: TGTGCCAGCAGCCCCGACAGGTCCGTAACTGAAGCTTTCTTT.

The chain links TRBV20-1 to TRBJ2-1; TRBD2 aligns across 8 bases. The CDR3 totals 14 residues. Trimming took 0 bases from V and 12 from J; bases not matched to a gene: 10. CDR1 DFQATT and CDR2 SNEGSKA come from the germline V gene (reference sequence). The CDR3 DNA is TGCAGTGCTAGAGATTCACTAGCGGACCGGGGGCAGTTCTTC. It encodes CSARDSLADRGQFF.

The chain couples TRBV28 to TRBJ2-1; D possibly corresponds to TRBD2 (5 bases). Trimming stripped 2 bases from V and 3 bases from J, with 14 bases between. CDR3 length: 16 amino acids. Germline-derived CDR1 and CDR2 are MDHEN and SYDVKM. The DNA of the CDR3 is TGTGCCAGCAGTTTACCCTCGGACTGGAACTACAATGAGCAGTTCTTC. It yields the protein CASSLPSDWNYNEQFF.

This clonotype has a handful of counts. This chain joins TRBV14 and TRBJ2-3; D remains unclear. Germline values: CDR1 SGHDN, CDR2 FVKESK. Trimming took 1 base from V and 0 from J, leaving 5 bases between them. This CDR3 is built from 14 residues. The CDR3 region is CASSQVVSTDTQYF. DNA for the CDR3: TGTGCCAGCAGCCAAGTTGTCAGCACAGATACGCAGTATTTT. Together with reference TRBV14 and TRBJ2-3, the CDR3 gives the full variable domain: EAGVTQFPSHSVIEKGQTVTLRCDPISGHDNLYWYRRVMGKEIKFLLHFVKESKQDESGMPNNRFLAERTGGTYSTLKVQPAELEDSGVYFCASSQVVSTDTQYFGPGTRLTVL.

This clonotype has a count of ten or more. V is TRBV20-1 and J is TRBJ2-7, with 7 bases aligning to TRBD2. The V gene end was trimmed by 1 base and the J gene end by 6 bases; junction bases not matched to a gene: 21. The germline gives CDR1 DFQATT, CDR2 SNEGSKA (reference sequence). This CDR3 has 18 amino acids. The CDR3 loop reads CSARANPRGLARSGEQYF. Here the CDR3 DNA reads TGCAGTGCTAGAGCAAACCCGCGGGGGTTGGCGCGGTCGGGCGAGCAGTACTTC.

This clonotype came up a few times. V usage is TRBV28 and J usage is TRBJ2-1, with D maybe TRBD2 (6 bases). The V gene lost 3 bases and the J gene lost 3 bases, with 21 bases spanning the gap. Germline CDR1 MDHEN, CDR2 SYDVKM. This CDR3 has 18 amino acids. This CDR3 is CASSFAIRDGSFYNEQFF. The CDR3 region has the DNA TGTGCCAGCAGTTTCGCTATCCGCGACGGGAGCTTCTACAATGAGCAGTTCTTC.